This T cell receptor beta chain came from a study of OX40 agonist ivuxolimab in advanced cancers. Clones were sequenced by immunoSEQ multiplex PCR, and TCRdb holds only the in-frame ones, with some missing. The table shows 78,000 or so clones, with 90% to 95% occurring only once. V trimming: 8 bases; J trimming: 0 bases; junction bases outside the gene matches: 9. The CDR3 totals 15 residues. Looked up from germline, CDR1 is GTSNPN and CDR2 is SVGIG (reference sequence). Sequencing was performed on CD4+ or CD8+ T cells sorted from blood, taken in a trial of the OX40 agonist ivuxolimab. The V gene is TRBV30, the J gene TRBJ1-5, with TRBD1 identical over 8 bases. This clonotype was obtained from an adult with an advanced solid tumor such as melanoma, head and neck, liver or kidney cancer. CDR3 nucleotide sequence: TGTGCCCTCACGACAGGGGCCTTTAGCAATCAGCCCCAGCATTTT. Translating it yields CALTTGAFSNQPQHF.